The 30 T cell receptor beta chains below come from one sample, sequenced in a study of shared clonotypes between healthy human individuals. Sequencing was performed with immunoSEQ multiplex PCR; in TCRdb, only in-frame clones are kept and a portion is missing. The sample holds about 2.4 million clones, around 94% seen once. The sequencing sample was made of naive CD4+ T cells sorted from blood. Subset given: CD45RA+ positively selected. The receptors derive from a young man in good health.

This clone was picked up one time. This chain links TRBV2 with TRBJ2-2; TRBD2 might be the D (5 bases). Per the germline V gene, CDR1 is SNHLY and CDR2 is FYNNEI. Trimming removed 5 bases at V and 7 bases at J, with 17 bases between. The CDR3 extends over 15 amino acids. DNA for the CDR3: TGTGCCAGCAGTAGTGGACTCCCGGGGAACGGGGAGCTGTTTTTT. It translates to CASSSGLPGNGELFF.

The genes are TRBV16 and TRBJ1-1, with no clear D. Germline-derived CDR1 and CDR2 are KGHSY and FQNENV. Trimming removed 11 bases at V and 0 bases at J, with 16 bases between. The CDR3 loop spans 14 amino acids. The CDR3 here is CAGGPTEMNTEAFF. CDR3 nucleotide sequence: TGTGCCGGCGGCCCGACGGAGATGAACACTGAAGCTTTCTTT.

The rearrangement joins TRBV18 to TRBJ2-3; 11 bases are shared with TRBD2. In germline, CDR1 is KGHSH, CDR2 LQKENI. Unmatched junction bases numbered 7, after V lost 3 bases and J lost 5 bases. CDR3 length: 16 amino acids. In DNA, the CDR3 is TGTGCCAGCTCACCTCCGACTAGCGGGGCGGGAGATACGCAGTATTTT. Translated, it gives CASSPPTSGAGDTQYF.

The V gene is TRBV7-9, the J gene TRBJ2-5; 8 bases agree with TRBD1. Germline CDR1 reads SEHNR; CDR2 reads FQNEAQ (reference sequence). V lost 1 base and J lost 6; bases outside the gene matches: 7. CDR3 length equals 15 residues. Here the CDR3 reads CASSLGDGQGKTQYF. The DNA for the CDR3 is TGTGCCAGCAGCTTAGGGGACGGACAGGGAAAGACCCAGTACTTC.

This clone was counted between two and nine times. This specimen includes other DNA sequences encoding the same CDR3. V is TRBV2 and J is TRBJ1-1; D unclear. Germline CDR1 reads SNHLY; CDR2 reads FYNNEI. CDR3 length equals 12 residues. V lost 5 bases to trimming and J lost 1 base, with 5 bases between them. The CDR3 loop is CASSPENTEAFF. The DNA for the CDR3 is TGTGCCAGCAGTCCAGAGAACACTGAAGCTTTCTTT.

V gene TRBV18 combines with J gene TRBJ2-5, with D uncertain. Germline V gives CDR1 KGHSH, CDR2 LQKENI. The CDR3 contains 11 residues. V was shortened by 6 bases and J by 9 bases, with 11 bases between the two germline ends. The CDR3 bases are TGTGCCAGCTCCCCTGGATGGGCCCAGTACTTC. It specifies CASSPGWAQYF. Full variable domain (outside the CDR3, taken from reference TRBV18 and TRBJ2-5): NAGVMQNPRHLVRRRGQEARLRCSPMKGHSHVYWYRQLPEEGLKFMVYLQKENIIDESGMPKERFSAEFPKEGPSILRIQQVVRGDSAAYFCASSPGWAQYFGPGTRLLVL.

J is TRBJ2-7 and V is TRBV11-2, with 7 bases matching TRBD1. CDR1 is SGHAT and CDR2 is FQNNGV in the germline V gene. The CDR3 has 13 residues. The trim removed 6 bases at V and 4 bases at J, leaving 6 bases unmatched. The CDR3 DNA is TGTGCCAGCAGACAAGTACAGGGGTACGAGCAGTACTTC. This sequence encodes CASRQVQGYEQYF.

This clone was seen only a few times. The rearrangement joins TRBV4-3 to TRBJ2-2; 7 nucleotides line up with TRBD1. CDR1 is LGHNA, CDR2 YSLEER, per germline. With 4 bases clipped from V and 0 bases from J, the junction kept 5 bases outside the gene matches. This CDR3 region has 16 residues. The CDR3 DNA reads as TGCGCCAGCAGCCTCAGGGACAGTTCGAACACCGGGGAGCTGTTTTTT. Its protein is CASSLRDSSNTGELFF.

Here the CDR3 DNA reads TGTGCCAGCTCACCACAGGCGACCGGCGAAGCTTTCTTT. It specifies CASSPQATGEAFF. The chain links TRBV18 to TRBJ1-1; D gene uncertain. Germline CDR1 is KGHSH and CDR2 is LQKENI. The ends were cut back, 1 base at V and 8 bases at J, with 11 bases in the middle. The CDR3 sequence is 13 residues long.

This chain connects TRBV6-6 to TRBJ2-1, with TRBD2 matching 8 bases. This CDR3 spans 15 amino acids. With V trimmed by 4 bases and J by 8 bases, 10 bases remained unmatched. Germline V gives CDR1 MNHNY, CDR2 SVGAGI (reference sequence). The CDR3 is CASSFRGTRGDEQFF. In DNA, the CDR3 is TGTGCCAGCAGTTTTCGCGGGACTAGGGGGGATGAGCAGTTCTTC.

The chain links TRBV19 to TRBJ1-1; D is perhaps TRBD1 (6 bases). The germline V and J ends were trimmed by 4 bases and 0 bases, with 21 bases remaining between them. The CDR3 consists of 18 residues. The V gene's germline CDR1 is LNHDA and CDR2 SQIVND (reference sequence). The CDR3 spells CASSTPTGIPLMNTEAFF. The CDR3 bases are TGTGCCAGTAGTACCCCGACAGGTATTCCCCTCATGAACACTGAAGCTTTCTTT.

With regard to this clone: Other nucleotide sequences from this sample produce the same CDR3. The V gene is TRBV2, the J gene TRBJ1-5, with a weak D call TRBD1 (6 bases). Germline lookup yields CDR1 SNHLY and CDR2 FYNNEI. Trimming stripped 3 bases from V and 1 base from J, with 7 bases between. The CDR3 length is 14 residues. The CDR3: CASSDDRSNQPQHF. As DNA, the CDR3 is TGTGCCAGCAGTGACGACAGGAGCAATCAGCCCCAGCATTTT.

This clone was recorded a few times. The chain links TRBV6-1 to TRBJ1-5, with unresolved D. The CDR3 totals 12 residues. CDR1 and CDR2 from the germline V gene are MNHNS and SASEGT. Trimming shortened V by 5 bases and J by 3 bases, and 5 bases separated the two germline ends. CDR3 DNA sequence: TGTGCCAGCAGTTCCCCCAATCAGCCCCAGCATTTT. Residues: CASSSPNQPQHF.

This chain's CDR3 is CASSPGTGGEQYF. The CDR3 DNA reads TGTGCCAGCAGCCCCGGGACAGGGGGCGAGCAGTACTTC. The chain employs TRBV7-9 and TRBJ2-7; 11 nucleotides match TRBD1. CDR3 length: 13 residues. Unmatched junction bases numbered 3, after V lost 5 bases and J lost 6 bases. CDR1 is SEHNR and CDR2 is FQNEAQ in the germline V gene (reference sequence).

CDR3: CASSQEGTANTGELFF. CDR3 coding DNA: TGTGCCAGCAGCCAAGAGGGGACTGCGAACACCGGGGAGCTGTTTTTT. The genes are TRBV4-2 and TRBJ2-2; D may be TRBD2 (6 bases). V was shortened by 0 bases and J by 0 bases, with 8 bases between the two germline ends. CDR1 is LGHNA, CDR2 YNFKEQ, per germline. The CDR3 runs to 16 residues.

The chain joins TRBV6-6 to TRBJ2-7; D unresolved. V was clipped by 3 bases and J by 3 bases, with 12 bases between them. CDR3 length: 14 residues. In germline, CDR1 is MNHNY, CDR2 SVGAGI (reference sequence). The CDR3 sequence is CASSYFGSFYEQYF. As DNA, the CDR3 is TGTGCCAGCAGTTATTTTGGATCGTTCTACGAGCAGTACTTC.

This sequence joins TRBV11-1 and TRBJ1-6; D is perhaps TRBD1 (5 bases). This CDR3 is built from 18 residues. CDR1 is SGHAT, CDR2 FQDESV, per germline (reference sequence). V was pared by 2 bases and J by 0 bases, with 14 bases between. The CDR3 loop is CASSLNAAGSSYNSPLHF. The CDR3 DNA follows: TGTGCCAGCAGCTTAAATGCAGCAGGGAGCTCCTATAATTCACCCCTCCACTTT.

V usage is TRBV5-5 and J usage is TRBJ2-7; no clear D gene. V lost 0 bases, J lost 0 bases, and 10 bases lay in between. Germline V gene lookup returns CDR1 SGHKS and CDR2 YYEKEE (reference sequence). The CDR3 totals 15 residues. The CDR3 DNA is TGTGCCAGCAGCTTGGATCCCACCTTCTCCTACGAGCAGTACTTC. The encoded protein is CASSLDPTFSYEQYF.

V is TRBV27 and J is TRBJ2-1, with D hard to call. This CDR3 has 17 residues. The germline V gene encodes CDR1 MNHEY and CDR2 SMNVEV (reference sequence). V was pared by 2 bases and J by 0 bases, with 14 bases between. Here the CDR3 DNA reads TGTGCCAGCAGTTTAAGCATTGTGGATTCCTCCTACAATGAGCAGTTCTTC. Translation gives CASSLSIVDSSYNEQFF.

This chain connects TRBV5-1 to TRBJ2-7; 7 bases align to TRBD2. Germline CDR1 reads SGHRS; CDR2 reads YFSETQ. The CDR3 runs 17 residues. Trimming removed 6 bases from V and 0 bases from J; junction bases left unmatched: 15. The CDR3: CASKERGGPLVSYEQYF. CDR3 in DNA: TGCGCCAGCAAGGAGCGGGGTGGACCACTAGTCTCCTACGAGCAGTACTTC. Filled out from reference TRBV5-1 and TRBJ2-7, the complete variable domain reads KAGVTQTPRYLIKTRGQQVTLSCSPISGHRSVSWYQQTPGQGLQFLFEYFSETQRNKGNFPGRFSGRQFSNSRSEMNVSTLELGDSALYLCASKERGGPLVSYEQYFGPGTRLTVT.

This sequence joins TRBV7-9 and TRBJ2-1; D may be TRBD1 (5 bases). Germline CDR1 and CDR2: SEHNR and FQNEAQ (reference sequence). V dropped 5 bases and J dropped 0 bases, with 20 bases sitting between them. This CDR3 region has 18 residues. CDR3 DNA sequence: TGTGCCAGCAGCCACGCAAAGCTGCAGGGATTCTCCTACAATGAGCAGTTCTTC. It specifies CASSHAKLQGFSYNEQFF. The full variable domain, rest sourced from reference TRBV7-9 and TRBJ2-1, is DTGVSQNPRHKITKRGQNVTFRCDPISEHNRLYWYRQTLGQGPEFLTYFQNEAQLEKSRLLSDRFSAERPKGSFSTLEIQRTEQGDSAMYLCASSHAKLQGFSYNEQFFGPGTRLTVL.

This chain links TRBV5-8 with TRBJ2-7; TRBD2 aligns across 13 bases. This CDR3 is 16 amino acids long. The V segment lost 4 bases and the J segment 3 bases; nucleotides outside the gene matches: 7. CDR1 SGHTS and CDR2 YDEGEE come from the germline V gene. The CDR3 region has the DNA TGTGCCAGCAGCCTCGGCCGGACTAGCGGGAGCTACGAGCAGTACTTC. It translates to CASSLGRTSGSYEQYF.

This clone occurred once. The gene calls are TRBV7-8 and TRBJ1-5; TRBD1 matches at 8 bases. The CDR3 covers 16 residues. V was pared by 4 bases and J by 5 bases, with 10 bases of the junction left unmatched. CDR1 SGHVS and CDR2 FQNEAQ come from the germline V gene. This CDR3 is CASSSVGGTGHQPQHF. The CDR3 region has the DNA TGTGCCAGCAGCTCGGTAGGGGGGACAGGACATCAGCCCCAGCATTTT.

The chain combines TRBV5-1 with TRBJ2-3; 11 nucleotides align to TRBD2. J gave up 3 bases and V 3 bases, and 6 bases lay outside the gene matches. The CDR3 has 16 residues. The germline V gene encodes CDR1 SGHRS and CDR2 YFSETQ. This CDR3 reads CASSSGGTSGTDTQYF. The CDR3 bases are TGCGCCAGCAGCTCGGGCGGGACTAGCGGTACAGATACGCAGTATTTT. Combining the CDR3 with reference TRBV5-1 and TRBJ2-3 gives the whole variable domain KAGVTQTPRYLIKTRGQQVTLSCSPISGHRSVSWYQQTPGQGLQFLFEYFSETQRNKGNFPGRFSGRQFSNSRSEMNVSTLELGDSALYLCASSSGGTSGTDTQYFGPGTRLTVL.

CDR3 amino acids: CSVEFWSLAGGAEQYF. The CDR3 region has the DNA TGCAGCGTTGAATTTTGGTCCCTAGCGGGAGGTGCCGAGCAGTACTTC. V is TRBV29-1 and J is TRBJ2-7; the match to TRBD2 covers 11 bases. The germline CDR1 and CDR2 sequences are SQVTM and ANQGSEA. V dropped 2 bases and J dropped 6; count of bases not matched to a gene: 12. The CDR3 extends over 16 amino acids.

The V and J genes are TRBV5-1 and TRBJ1-1, with 9 bases fitting TRBD1. Germline CDR1 SGHRS, CDR2 YFSETQ. Trimming at V came to 5 bases and at J to 3 bases, leaving 14 bases not matched to a gene. This CDR3 is built from 17 residues. The CDR3 loop reads CASSLKVPGQGDTEAFF. The DNA for the CDR3 is TGCGCCAGCAGTTTGAAGGTCCCGGGACAGGGTGACACTGAAGCTTTCTTT.

The chain uses TRBV4-3 and TRBJ2-7; maybe TRBD2 (6 bases). V shed 1 base and J shed 4 bases, with 14 bases lying between them. This CDR3 comprises 15 residues. CDR1 is LGHNA, CDR2 YSLEER, per germline. The CDR3 sequence is CASSQGRGLTYEQYF. CDR3 DNA: TGCGCCAGCAGCCAAGGGCGGGGCCTTACGTACGAGCAGTACTTC.

As concerns this clone: Distinct nucleotide sequences in the sample also encode this CDR3. The chain uses TRBV11-3 and TRBJ2-1, with D unresolved. The germline V and J ends were trimmed by 0 bases and 9 bases, with 6 bases remaining between them. In germline, CDR1 is SGHNT, CDR2 YENEEA. The CDR3 totals 12 residues. CDR3 loop: CASSLDVGEQFF. The CDR3, as DNA: TGTGCCAGCAGCTTAGACGTGGGTGAGCAGTTCTTC.

This clone was observed a few times. The chain employs TRBV4-1 and TRBJ1-5; D might be TRBD1 (5 bases). Germline V gene sequence: CDR1 MGHRA, CDR2 YSYEKL. The CDR3 runs 20 residues. Trimming removed 0 bases at V and 2 bases at J, with 23 bases between. The CDR3: CASSQEEVGTEDGGNQPQHF. For the CDR3, the DNA is TGCGCCAGCAGCCAAGAGGAGGTAGGGACGGAGGACGGCGGCAATCAGCCCCAGCATTTT.

The J gene is TRBJ2-3, the V gene TRBV29-1; D is uncertain. This CDR3 comprises 13 residues. Deletions cut 1 base from V and 4 bases from J, with 9 bases between. CDR1 is SQVTM and CDR2 is ANQGSEA in the germline V gene. Here the CDR3 reads CSVEGARADTQYF. The CDR3 coding sequence is TGCAGCGTTGAAGGAGCGCGCGCAGATACGCAGTATTTT.